The T cell receptor (beta chain) described here comes from a study of cytomegalovirus exposure and HLA in healthy donors (dated by TCRdb to about 2017). Some background on the complete study: The 666 repertoires of the first cohort and the roughly 120 validation repertoires were produced on the same platform, according to a later analysis. To predict cytomegalovirus infection status, the study combined high-throughput TCR immunosequencing, statistical association of individual TCRs with disease status, and machine learning. The study aimed to test whether signatures of past pathogen exposure could be identified by cataloging public T cell receptors. In addition to the first cohort of roughly 700 subjects, a separate validation cohort of 130 or so different subjects was used. General conclusions and limits of the study: In both the original and validation cohorts, the classifier was reported to diagnose cytomegalovirus status with high specificity and sensitivity. A later analysis had no HLA typing for the validation cohort, so co-occurrence there was scored across all 110 or so repertoires. While some public TCRs were present in many individuals, most TCR sequences turned up only very rarely across donors. The study gave a list of under 200 TCR beta chains associated with cytomegalovirus. Subsequent analysis determined that TCRs grouped into clusters in the first cohort also showed a tendency toward co-occurrence across the 90 to 150 validation repertoires, and approximately 93% of cluster scores exceeded 0. According to the authors, the approach could potentially be generalized to other disease states and immunological phenotypes. A few of the identified cytomegalovirus-associated TCR beta chains were confirmed in vitro to be specific for cytomegalovirus antigens.

On this clone itself: No antigen is known for it. Per-base qualities were not stored, and no clone one base away is much larger.

Donors formed part of the validation cohort, which comprised 120 subjects and was distinct from the first cohort of over 500 subjects. Libraries were constructed by the immunoSEQ multiplex PCR assay. The paper's processing steps were these. To diagnose cytomegalovirus status from the catalog of TCR beta chain sequences, a statistical classification framework was built. Drawn from immuneACCESS, this table holds only the in-frame rearrangements with V and J called that TCRdb kept. Clones are partly lost; checked studies trace under half to an unresolved V gene and leave the rest unexplained. The D gene and trimming were derived from the DNA, and the V and J assignments and clone size from that table. The sample table records around 300,000 clones; roughly 90% of these occur just once. Approximately 0.94% of the sample belongs to the ten largest clones. Based on the germline V gene, the CDR1 and CDR2 sequences are MDHEN and SYDVKM. Trimming at the junction amounts to 5 bases on V and 7 bases on J, and the germline ends lie 8 bases apart. From the cysteine through the phenylalanine, the CDR3 covers 12 amino acids. Of the read, only the CDR3 DNA is kept; its 36 bases are in frame from base 1.

The sequence derives from a woman between 18 and 29 years old in good health and CMV-seronegative. The sequencing input was PBMCs. Recombination joined TRBV28 with TRBJ1-4; TRBD1 is perhaps the D gene, given 6 matching bases. CDR3 loop: CASSTGSEKLFF. The DNA sequence follows: TGTGCCAGCAGTACAGGGAGTGAAAAACTGTTTTTT.